This T cell receptor beta chain was obtained from a study of T cell repertoires in cytomegalovirus infection (dated by TCRdb to about 2019). About the study as a whole: Because public TCR beta signatures pointed to carriage of CMV infection together with the matching HLA type, the HLA type of each donor mattered for the analysis.

What the study reported, not specific to this receptor: In both this cohort and an independent roughly 330-donor cohort, the cumulative frequency of public TCR beta family members distinguished carriers of CMV infection plus the relevant HLA type. The ex vivo response was dominated by HLA-C-restricted CMV-specific TCR beta clonotypes, and the single most frequent clonotype in two of eight donors was supplied by these HLA-C-restricted clonotypes.

From cysteine to phenylalanine, the CDR3 is 15 amino acids long. The only DNA kept is the CDR3, 45 bases in frame from the first base. V drops 7 bases and J drops 5 bases, leaving 20 bases in between. As encoded in the germline V gene, CDR1 is SGHTA while CDR2 is FQGNSA. This clonotype has just a few counts. This receptor's antigen is unknown. No much larger clonotype is one base removed from it; base qualities were not supplied. The instrument was an Illumina HiSeq 1500. TCRdb trimmed the raw reads at Q25, called clones with MiXCR and kept productive beta chains. Every entry covers one CDR3 protein and lists the most common genes and DNA from its rows. In this sample the table shows approximately 190,000 distinct CDR3 sequences, less than 9.5% of which occur a single time. The ten largest make up about 4.6% of the sample.

The chain is encoded by TRBV7-2 joined to TRBJ1-1; D gene: possibly TRBD1, on 6 matching bases. The clonotype originates from a human donor in good health (CMV status not recorded). Some clones in this sample may be carry-over from other donors' samples. Input material: PBMCs. The bases read TGTGCCAGCACCTACGAAACAGGGTTTCGGACTGAAGCTTTCTTT. Translated, this is CASTYETGFRTEAFF.